This TCR beta chain comes out of a study of T cells in Graves' hyperthyroidism and ophthalmopathy. This clonotype has only a few counts. The germline V and J ends were trimmed by 7 bases and 5 bases, with 6 bases remaining between them. The CDR3 covers 11 residues. RNA transcripts gave rise to amplified TCR beta CDR3 regions. HTBI primers drove first-round RT-PCR of the TCR CDR3. In TCRdb, the multiplex PCR reads were re-called with MiXCR into one record per CDR3 protein. Altogether 600,000 to 850,000 distinct CDR3 sequences are present, roughly 20% being singletons, with the ten largest covering over 15%.

The sample consisted of blood. The chain recombines TRBV12-3 or TRBV12-4 with TRBJ2-1; D ambiguous. This TCR derives from a woman aged 45-60 years with Graves' hyperthyroidism that later progressed to Graves' ophthalmopathy. The CDR3 protein is CASIINNEQFF. The CDR3 nucleotides read TGTGCCAGCATCATAAACAATGAGCAGTTCTTC.